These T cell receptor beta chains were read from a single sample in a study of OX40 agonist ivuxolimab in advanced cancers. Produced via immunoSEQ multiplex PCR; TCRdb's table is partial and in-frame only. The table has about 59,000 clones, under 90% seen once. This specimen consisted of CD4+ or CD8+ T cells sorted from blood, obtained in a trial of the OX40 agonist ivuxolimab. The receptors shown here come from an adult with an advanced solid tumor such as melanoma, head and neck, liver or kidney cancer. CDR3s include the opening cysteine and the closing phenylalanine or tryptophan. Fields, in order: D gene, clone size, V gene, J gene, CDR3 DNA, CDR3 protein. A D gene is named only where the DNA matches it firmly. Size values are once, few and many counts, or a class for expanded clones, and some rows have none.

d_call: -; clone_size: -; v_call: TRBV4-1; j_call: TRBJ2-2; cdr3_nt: TGCGCCAGCAGCCAAGATTTCCAGGTCGTTAGCACCGGGGAGCTGTTTTTT; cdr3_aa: CASSQDFQVVSTGELFF
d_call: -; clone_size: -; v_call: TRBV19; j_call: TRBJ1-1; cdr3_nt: TGTGCCAGTAGTATAAGCACAGTTATGAACACTGAAGCTTTCTTT; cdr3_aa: CASSISTVMNTEAFF
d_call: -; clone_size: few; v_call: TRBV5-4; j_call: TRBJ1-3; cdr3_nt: TGTGCCAGCAGCTTGGCTCCCAGCTCTGGAAACACCATATATTTT; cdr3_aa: CASSLAPSSGNTIYF
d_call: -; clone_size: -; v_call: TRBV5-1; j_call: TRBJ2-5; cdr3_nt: TGCGCCAGCAGCTCGGGGTCGGTAGCTATTCAAGAGACCCAGTACTTC; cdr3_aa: CASSSGSVAIQETQYF
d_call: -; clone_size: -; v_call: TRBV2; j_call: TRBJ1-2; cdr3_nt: TGTGCCAGCAGTTCGAGTGGAGCGGGCTATGGCTACACCTTC; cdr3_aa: CASSSSGAGYGYTF
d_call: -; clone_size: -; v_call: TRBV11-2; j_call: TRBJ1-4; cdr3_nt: TGTGCCAGCAGCTTACTGGTTGGTGAAAAACTGTTTTTT; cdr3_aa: CASSLLVGEKLFF
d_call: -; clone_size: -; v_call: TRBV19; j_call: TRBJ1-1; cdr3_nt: TGTGCCAGTAGTAATCTCGGGGGTTCCGAAGCTTTCTTT; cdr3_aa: CASSNLGGSEAFF
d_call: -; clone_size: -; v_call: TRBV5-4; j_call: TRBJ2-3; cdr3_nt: TGTGCCAGCAGCACCCCAGGGGGGGCTACGGATACGCAGTATTTT; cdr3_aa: CASSTPGGATDTQYF
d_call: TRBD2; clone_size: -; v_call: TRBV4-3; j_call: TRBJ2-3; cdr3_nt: TGCGCCAGCAGCCAAGATCAAGCGGGGGGGCTAAGTTTAGCAGATACGCAGTATTTT; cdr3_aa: CASSQDQAGGLSLADTQYF
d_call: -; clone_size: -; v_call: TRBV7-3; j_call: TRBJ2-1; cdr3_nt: TGTGCCAGCAGCTTAGTACCACACAATGAGCAGTTCTTC; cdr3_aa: CASSLVPHNEQFF
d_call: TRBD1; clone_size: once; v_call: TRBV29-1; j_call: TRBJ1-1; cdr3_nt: TGCAGCGCGAGGACAGGGGCCACTGAAGCTTTCTTT; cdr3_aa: CSARTGATEAFF
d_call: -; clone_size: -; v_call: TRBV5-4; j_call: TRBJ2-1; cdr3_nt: TGTGCCAGCAGCCCGAAACGGGACTCCCTCCTCTTC; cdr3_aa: CASSPKRDSLLF
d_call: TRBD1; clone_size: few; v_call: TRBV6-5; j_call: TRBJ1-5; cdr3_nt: TGTGCCAGTTCGGGACAGGGGCAGCCCCAGCATTTT; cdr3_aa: CASSGQGQPQHF
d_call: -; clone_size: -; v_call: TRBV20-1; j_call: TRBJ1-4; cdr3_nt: TGCAGTGCTAGAGGGCGTGAAAAACTGTTTTTT; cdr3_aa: CSARGREKLFF
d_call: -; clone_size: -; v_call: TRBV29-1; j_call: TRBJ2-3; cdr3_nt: TGCAGCGTCATTTTCGGGAGAGGTCCCGATACGCAGTATTTT; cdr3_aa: CSVIFGRGPDTQYF
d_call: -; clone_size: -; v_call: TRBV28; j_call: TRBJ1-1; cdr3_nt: TGTGCCAGCACCCCGGGCATACGGATTCTTGAAGCTTTCTTT; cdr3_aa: CASTPGIRILEAFF
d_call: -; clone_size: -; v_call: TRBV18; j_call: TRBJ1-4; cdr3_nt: TGTGCCAGCTTCAAAGACGGGACACCTAATGAAAAACTGTTTTTT; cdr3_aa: CASFKDGTPNEKLFF
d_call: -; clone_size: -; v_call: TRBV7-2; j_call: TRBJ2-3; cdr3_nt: TGTGCCAGCAGTCTAAGCGACCGGGTAGATACGCAGTATTTT; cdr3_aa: CASSLSDRVDTQYF
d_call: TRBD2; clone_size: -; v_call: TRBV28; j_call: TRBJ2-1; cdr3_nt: TGTGCCAGCAGTTTGGGACTAGCGGGATCCTCCTACAATGAGCAGTTCTTC; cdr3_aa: CASSLGLAGSSYNEQFF
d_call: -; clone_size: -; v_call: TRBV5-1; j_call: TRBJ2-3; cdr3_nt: TGCGCCAGCAGCGTCCGGGAGCCCGGGCCTACGCAGTATTTT; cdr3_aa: CASSVREPGPTQYF
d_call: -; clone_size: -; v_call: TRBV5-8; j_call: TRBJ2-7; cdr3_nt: TGTGCCAGCACCGGAATCGAATACGAGCAGTACTTC; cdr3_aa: CASTGIEYEQYF
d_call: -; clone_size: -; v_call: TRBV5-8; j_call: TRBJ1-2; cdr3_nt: TGTGCCAGCAGCTTAGGGGCTAACTATGGCTACACCTTC; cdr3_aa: CASSLGANYGYTF
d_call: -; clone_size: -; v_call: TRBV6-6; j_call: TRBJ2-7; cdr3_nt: TGTGCCAGCAGGTCCGGACTACCATTCTACTCCTACGAGCAGTACTTC; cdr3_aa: CASRSGLPFYSYEQYF
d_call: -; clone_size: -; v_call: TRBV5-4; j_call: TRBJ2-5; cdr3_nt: TGTGCCAGCAGGACCGGACAGAAAGAGACCCAGTACTTC; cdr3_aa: CASRTGQKETQYF
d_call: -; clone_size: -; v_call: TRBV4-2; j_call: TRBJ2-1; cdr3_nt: TGTGCCAGCAGCCGCGGGGACGAGCAGTTCTTC; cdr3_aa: CASSRGDEQFF
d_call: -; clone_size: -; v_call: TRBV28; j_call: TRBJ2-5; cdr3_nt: TGTGCCAGCAGTTTTGTGGAGACCCAGTACTTC; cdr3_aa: CASSFVETQYF
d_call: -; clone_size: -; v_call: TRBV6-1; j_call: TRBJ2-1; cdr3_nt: TGTGCCAGCAGAGGATTGGTAGCCTATGAGCAGTTCTTC; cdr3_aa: CASRGLVAYEQFF
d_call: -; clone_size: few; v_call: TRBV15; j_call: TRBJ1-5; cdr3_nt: TGTGCCACCAGCAGAGGTACTAGCAATCAGCCCCAGCATTTT; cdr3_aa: CATSRGTSNQPQHF
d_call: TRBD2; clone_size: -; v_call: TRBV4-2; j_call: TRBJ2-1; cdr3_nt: TGTGCCAGCAGCCCTACAGCGGGAGCGGGGAATGAGCAGTTCTTC; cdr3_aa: CASSPTAGAGNEQFF
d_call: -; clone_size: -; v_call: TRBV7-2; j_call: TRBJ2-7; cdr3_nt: TGTGCCAGCAGCCGCCGTGGGGAGGAGATCTCCTACGAGCAGTACTTC; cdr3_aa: CASSRRGEEISYEQYF
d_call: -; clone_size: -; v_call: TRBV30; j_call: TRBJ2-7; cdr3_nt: TGTGCCTGGAGCTTACCCGGGACCCCGGGCTCCTACGAGCAGTACTTC; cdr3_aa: CAWSLPGTPGSYEQYF
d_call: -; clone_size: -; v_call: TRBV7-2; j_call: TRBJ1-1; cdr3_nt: TGTGCCAGCAGCTTGATTAGGAGCACTGAAGCTTTCTTT; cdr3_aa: CASSLIRSTEAFF
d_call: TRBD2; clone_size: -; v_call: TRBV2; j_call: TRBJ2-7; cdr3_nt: TGTGCCAGCCCCGGGGTAGCGGGAGGGGACGAGCAGTACTTC; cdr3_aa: CASPGVAGGDEQYF
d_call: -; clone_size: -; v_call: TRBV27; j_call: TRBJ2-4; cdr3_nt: TGTGCCAGCAGTTTAGGTCCAGGGAAAGACATTCAGTACTTC; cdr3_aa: CASSLGPGKDIQYF
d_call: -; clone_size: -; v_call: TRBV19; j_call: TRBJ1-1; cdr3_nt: TGTGCCTCAGGGGCTAACACTGAAGCTTTCTTT; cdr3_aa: CASGANTEAFF
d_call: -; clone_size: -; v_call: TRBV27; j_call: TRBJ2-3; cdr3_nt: TGTGCCAGCAGTTTAGGGGGGCCTGCAGATACGCAGTATTTT; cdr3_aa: CASSLGGPADTQYF
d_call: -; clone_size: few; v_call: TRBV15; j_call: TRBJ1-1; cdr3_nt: TGTGCCACCAGCAGAGATGCGGTCAACACTGAAGCTTTCTTT; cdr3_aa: CATSRDAVNTEAFF
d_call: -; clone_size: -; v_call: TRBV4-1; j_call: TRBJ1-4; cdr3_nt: TGCGCCAGCAGCCAACTTACCGGGGAAAATGAAAAACTGTTTTTT; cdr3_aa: CASSQLTGENEKLFF
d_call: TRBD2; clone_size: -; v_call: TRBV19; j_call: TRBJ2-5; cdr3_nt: TGTGCCAGTAGTATACGGGGGGAGACAGAGACCCAGTACTTC; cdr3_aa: CASSIRGETETQYF
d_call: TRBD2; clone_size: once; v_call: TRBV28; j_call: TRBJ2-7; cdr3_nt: TGTGCCGCAACCGACGGGGGGGAGGGGTGGATGGAGCAGTACTTC; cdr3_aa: CAATDGGEGWMEQYF
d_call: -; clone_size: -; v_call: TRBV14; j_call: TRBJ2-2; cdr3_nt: TGTGCCAGCAGCCAAGAATTAGGGAACACCGGGGAGCTGTTTTTT; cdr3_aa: CASSQELGNTGELFF
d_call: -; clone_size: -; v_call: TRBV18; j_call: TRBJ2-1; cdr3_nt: TGTGCCAGCTCCCCGTCAAGAAACAATGAGCAGTTCTTC; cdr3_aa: CASSPSRNNEQFF
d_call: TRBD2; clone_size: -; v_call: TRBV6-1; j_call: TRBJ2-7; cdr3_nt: TGTGCCAGCTCCGGGACTAGCGGGAGCTCCTACGAGCAGTACTTC; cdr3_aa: CASSGTSGSSYEQYF
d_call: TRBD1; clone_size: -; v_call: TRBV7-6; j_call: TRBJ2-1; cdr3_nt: TGTGCCAGCAGCTTAACCGGACAGGGAAATAGGAATGAGCAGTTCTTC; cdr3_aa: CASSLTGQGNRNEQFF
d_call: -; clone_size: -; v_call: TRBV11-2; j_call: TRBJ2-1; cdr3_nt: TGTGCCAGCAGCCCCCCAGGGAGCGACTTTTACAATGAGCAGTTCTTC; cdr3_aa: CASSPPGSDFYNEQFF
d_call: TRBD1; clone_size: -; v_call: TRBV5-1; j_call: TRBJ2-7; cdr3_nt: TGCGCCAGCAGCCCGGGGCAGGGGGTAAACTACGAGCAGTACTTC; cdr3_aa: CASSPGQGVNYEQYF
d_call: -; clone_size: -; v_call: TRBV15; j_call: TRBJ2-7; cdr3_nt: TGTGCCACCAGCAGGAATACAGGGCCATACGAGCAGTACTTC; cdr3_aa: CATSRNTGPYEQYF
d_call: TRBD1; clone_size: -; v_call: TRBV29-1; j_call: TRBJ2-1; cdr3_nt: TGCAGCGTTGAAGAGGACAGGGGTATGTTCTTC; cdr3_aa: CSVEEDRGMFF
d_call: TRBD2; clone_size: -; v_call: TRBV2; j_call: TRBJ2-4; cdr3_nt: TGTGCCAGCAGTGTCTCTAGCGGAGTAGCCAAAAACATTCAGTACTTC; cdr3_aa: CASSVSSGVAKNIQYF
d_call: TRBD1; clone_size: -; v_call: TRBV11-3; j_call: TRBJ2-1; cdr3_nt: TGTGCCAGCAGCTACCGGACAGGCTCCTACAATGAGCAGTTCTTC; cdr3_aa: CASSYRTGSYNEQFF
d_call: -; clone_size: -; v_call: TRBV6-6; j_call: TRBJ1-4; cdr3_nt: TGTGCCAGCAGTTACTCCACAGGGACTAATGAAAAACTGTTTTTT; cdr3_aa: CASSYSTGTNEKLFF
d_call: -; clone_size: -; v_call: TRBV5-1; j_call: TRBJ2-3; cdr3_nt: TGCGCCAGCAGCCCCGGGACTTCCACAGATACGCAGTATTTT; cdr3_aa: CASSPGTSTDTQYF
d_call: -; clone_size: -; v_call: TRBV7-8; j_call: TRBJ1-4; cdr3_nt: TGTGCCAGCAGCCCCCGCGAGGCCGCAACTAATGAAAAACTGTTTTTT; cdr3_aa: CASSPREAATNEKLFF
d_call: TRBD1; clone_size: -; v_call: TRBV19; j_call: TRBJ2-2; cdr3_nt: TGTGCCAGTAGCTGGGACAGGAGGCTAGACGGGGAGCTGTTTTTT; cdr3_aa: CASSWDRRLDGELFF
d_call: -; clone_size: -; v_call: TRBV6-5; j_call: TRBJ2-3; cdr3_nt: TGTGCCAGCACCGCGAGGGGGAACTGGGGTACGCAGTATTTT; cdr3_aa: CASTARGNWGTQYF